The present entry profiles one T cell receptor (beta chain) with its context. What it binds is not known. These data are taken from a study of blood T cells in healthy people across ages. For the study at large: About one barcoded beta molecule per two T cells came from capture by template switching. Study-wide findings and caveats: Diversity was higher, and naive CD4+ cells more numerous, in long-lived donors than in aged donors.

Then a second PCR, running about 7 to 11 cycles, was carried out with a sample-barcoded 5' primer and a J-beta primer mix. Carrying 12 random nucleotides, a template-switch adaptor labeled each individual cDNA molecule. TCRdb processed the 5' RACE reads anew with MiXCR; each CDR3 protein has one entry. The data show 1.2 million to 1.5 million distinct CDR3 sequences, 42% seen once. Sample donors were healthy Caucasian individuals that came from Russia, aged roughly 6 to 100. With V trimmed by 10 bases and J by 5 bases, 10 bases remained unmatched. Germline lookup yields CDR1 MNHEY and CDR2 SVGEGT. The CDR3 covers 14 residues.

Sequenced input: blood. This sequence originates from a young woman in good health. The V gene is TRBV6-2 or TRBV6-3, the J gene TRBJ1-2, with TRBD1 identical over 10 bases. The CDR3 nucleotides read TGTGCCACCAGACGGGACAGGGGAGGGTATGGCTACACCTTC. Residues: CATRRDRGGYGYTF.